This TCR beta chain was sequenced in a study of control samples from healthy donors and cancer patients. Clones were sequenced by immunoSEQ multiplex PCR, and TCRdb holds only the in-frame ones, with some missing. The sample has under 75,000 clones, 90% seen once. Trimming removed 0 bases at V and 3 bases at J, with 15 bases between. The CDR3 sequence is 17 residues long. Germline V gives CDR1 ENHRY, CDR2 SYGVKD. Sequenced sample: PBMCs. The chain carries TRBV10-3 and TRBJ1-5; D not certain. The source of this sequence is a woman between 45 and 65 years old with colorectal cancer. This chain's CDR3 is CAISESLGAITNQPQHF. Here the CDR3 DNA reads TGTGCCATCAGTGAGTCTTTGGGTGCGATCACCAATCAGCCCCAGCATTTT.